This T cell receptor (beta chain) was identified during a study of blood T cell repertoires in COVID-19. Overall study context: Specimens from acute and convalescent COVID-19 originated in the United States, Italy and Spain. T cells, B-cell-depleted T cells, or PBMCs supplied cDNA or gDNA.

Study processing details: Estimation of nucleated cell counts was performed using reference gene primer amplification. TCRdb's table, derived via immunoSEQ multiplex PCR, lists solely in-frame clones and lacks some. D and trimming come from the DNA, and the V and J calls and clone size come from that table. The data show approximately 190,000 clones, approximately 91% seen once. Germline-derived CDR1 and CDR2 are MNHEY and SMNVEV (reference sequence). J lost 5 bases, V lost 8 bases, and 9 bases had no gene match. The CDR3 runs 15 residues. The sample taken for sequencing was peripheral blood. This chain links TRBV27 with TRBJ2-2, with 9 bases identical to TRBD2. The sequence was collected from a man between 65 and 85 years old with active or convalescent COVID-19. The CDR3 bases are TGTGCCAGCCGGTTAGCGGGAGTTTTAACCGGGGAGCTGTTTTTT. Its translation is CASRLAGVLTGELFF.